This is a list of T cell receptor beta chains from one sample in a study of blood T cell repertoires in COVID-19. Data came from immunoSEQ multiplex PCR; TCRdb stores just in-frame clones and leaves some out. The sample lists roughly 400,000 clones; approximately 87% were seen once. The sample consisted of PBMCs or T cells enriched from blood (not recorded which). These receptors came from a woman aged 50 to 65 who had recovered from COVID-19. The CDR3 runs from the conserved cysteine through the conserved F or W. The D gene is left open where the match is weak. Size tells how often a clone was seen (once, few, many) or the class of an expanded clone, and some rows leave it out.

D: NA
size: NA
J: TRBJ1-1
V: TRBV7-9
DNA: TGTGCCAGCAGCCCGTTGCGCACTGAAGCTTTCTTT
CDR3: CASSPLRTEAFF

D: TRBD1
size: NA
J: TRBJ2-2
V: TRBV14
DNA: TGTGCCAGCAGCCCCCCTGGGACAGTCCTCGGGGAGCTGTTTTTT
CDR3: CASSPPGTVLGELFF

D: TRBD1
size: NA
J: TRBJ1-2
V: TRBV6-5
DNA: TGTGCCAGCAGTTATTGGCCAGGGGGCGCCTATGGCTACACCTTC
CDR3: CASSYWPGGAYGYTF

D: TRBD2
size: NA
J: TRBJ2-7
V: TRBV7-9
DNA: TGTGCCAGCAGCCTAGGGAGGGGACGACCCTACGAGCAGTACTTC
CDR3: CASSLGRGRPYEQYF

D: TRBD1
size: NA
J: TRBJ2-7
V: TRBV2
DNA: TGTGCCAGCAGTCCCTCCCTGACAGGGAACTCCTACGAGCAGTACTTC
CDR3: CASSPSLTGNSYEQYF

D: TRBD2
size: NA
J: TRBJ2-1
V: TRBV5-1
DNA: TGCGCCAGCAGCCGCGCTAGCGGGGGGTCCTACAATGAGCAGTTCTTC
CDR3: CASSRASGGSYNEQFF

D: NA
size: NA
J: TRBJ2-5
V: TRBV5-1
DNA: TGCGCCAGCAGCTTGGTGACAGTTCCAGAGACCCAGTACTTC
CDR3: CASSLVTVPETQYF

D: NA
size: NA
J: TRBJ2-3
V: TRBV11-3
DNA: TGTGCCAGCAGCTTAGATGCGGGGGCCACAGATACGCAGTATTTT
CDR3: CASSLDAGATDTQYF

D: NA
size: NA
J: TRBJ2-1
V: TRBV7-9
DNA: TGTGCCAGCAGCTTATTTGCAGGGATCACAAATGAGCAGTTCTTC
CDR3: CASSLFAGITNEQFF

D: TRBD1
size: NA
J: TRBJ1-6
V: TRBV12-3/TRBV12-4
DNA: TGTGCCAGCAGACCCTCACAGGGGTCACCCCTCCACTTT
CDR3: CASRPSQGSPLHF

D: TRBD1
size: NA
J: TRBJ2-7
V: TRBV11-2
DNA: TGTGCCAGCAGCTTAAACGCGGACAGGTACGAGCAGTACTTC
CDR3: CASSLNADRYEQYF

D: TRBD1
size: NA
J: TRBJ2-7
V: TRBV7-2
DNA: TGTGCCAGCAGCAGGGACAGGGGAAACGAGCAGTACTTC
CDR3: CASSRDRGNEQYF

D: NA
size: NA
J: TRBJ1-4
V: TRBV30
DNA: TGTGCCTGGAGGGGGCTATCGGAAAAACTGTTTTTT
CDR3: CAWRGLSEKLFF

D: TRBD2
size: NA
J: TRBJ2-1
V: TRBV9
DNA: TGTGCCAGCAGCTCAGGAGCGGGGGCCTTCGTCAATGAGCAGTTCTTC
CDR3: CASSSGAGAFVNEQFF

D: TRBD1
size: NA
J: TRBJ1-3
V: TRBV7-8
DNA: TGTGCCAGCAGCATGGGACAGGGGCCCTCTGGAAACACCATATATTTT
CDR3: CASSMGQGPSGNTIYF

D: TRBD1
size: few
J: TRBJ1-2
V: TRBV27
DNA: TGTGCCAGCAGCGAGGGACAGGGGGTTCCATATGGCTACACCTTC
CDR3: CASSEGQGVPYGYTF

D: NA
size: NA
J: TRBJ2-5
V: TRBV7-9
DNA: TGTGCCAGCAGCCGTTCACTAGCCCAAGAGACCCAGTACTTC
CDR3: CASSRSLAQETQYF